This TCR beta chain comes out of a study of cytomegalovirus exposure and HLA in healthy donors. Produced via immunoSEQ multiplex PCR; TCRdb's table is partial and in-frame only. The sample includes over 100,000 clones, roughly 86% seen only once; the top ten take around 3.3%. J gave up 6 bases and V 0 bases, and 1 base lay outside the gene matches. CDR1 is SGDLS, CDR2 YYNGEE, per germline. CDR3 length equals 13 residues. The rearrangement joins TRBV9 to TRBJ2-3, with 7 bases identical to TRBD2. The TCR comes from a man younger than 40 in good health and CMV-seronegative. The sample taken for sequencing was PBMCs. The CDR3 nucleotides read TGTGCCAGCAGCGTAGGGACTAGGGATACGCAGTATTTT. Translating gives CASSVGTRDTQYF.